This T cell receptor (beta chain) was sequenced for a study of blood T cells in healthy people across ages. The CDR3 covers 15 residues. V was pared by 8 bases and J by 5 bases, with 19 bases between. The germline V gene encodes CDR1 SGHAT and CDR2 FQNNGV. Alongside a J-beta primer mix, a sample-barcoded 5' primer served in a second PCR lasting roughly 7 to 12 cycles. TCRdb called the 5' RACE reads again in MiXCR, with one record for every CDR3 protein. The sample consists of roughly 720,000 distinct CDR3 sequences, 50% to 65% of them appearing once. The sample was blood. V gene TRBV11-2 combines with J gene TRBJ2-1, with D maybe TRBD2 (5 bases). The source of this sequence is a man older than 75 in good health. CDR3 sequence (DNA): TGTGCCAGCGAGAGACCGGGGATGGTGGACAATGAGCAGTTCTTC. Amino acid sequence: CASERPGMVDNEQFF.